This T cell receptor beta chain is from a study of PD-1 and CTLA-4 blockade in melanoma. The CDR3 consists of 10 residues. Trimming pared 8 bases from V and 5 bases from J, leaving 5 bases between. Germline assignment: CDR1 MNHEY and CDR2 SMNVEV (reference sequence). This table comes from immunoSEQ multiplex PCR, and its TCRdb copy is limited to in-frame clones, with some not included. The table includes around 15,000 clones, around three quarters detected once. The sequence derives from a human donor with melanoma. The source material was CD8+ T cells from peripheral blood, sampled from a patient given anti-PD-1 treatment. V gene TRBV27 combines with J gene TRBJ2-3, with a tentative D call TRBD1 (5 bases). The CDR3 region is CASQGDTQYF. The CDR3 region has the DNA TGTGCCAGCCAGGGAGATACGCAGTATTTT.